The 32 T cell receptor beta chains below were found in one sample sequenced in a study of control samples from healthy donors and cancer patients. Data came from immunoSEQ multiplex PCR; TCRdb stores just in-frame clones and leaves some out. This sample carries roughly 170,000 clones, about 91% of them seen once, and the ten largest clones take approximately 4.9%. What was sequenced was blood. These receptors were obtained from a woman younger than 45 in good health.

This clone came up once. CDR3 sequence reads: CASSPRTSGRAHNEQFF. The DNA of the CDR3 is TGTGCCAGCAGTCCTCGGACTAGCGGGAGGGCCCATAATGAGCAGTTCTTC. The chain carries TRBV2 and TRBJ2-1; TRBD2 matches at 15 bases. This CDR3 is 17 amino acids long. Germline CDR1 and CDR2: SNHLY and FYNNEI. The junction had 9 bases not matched to a gene; V was cut back by 5 bases and J by 7 bases.

The chain is built from TRBV19 and TRBJ1-1; D is uncertain. The CDR3 sequence is 14 residues long. CDR1 and CDR2 from the germline V gene are LNHDA and SQIVND (reference sequence). V was trimmed by 7 bases and J by 4 bases, leaving 16 bases between them. CDR3 amino acids: CASTIGPRSTEAFF. CDR3 sequence (DNA): TGTGCCAGTACAATCGGCCCCCGCAGCACTGAAGCTTTCTTT.

The chain employs TRBV2 and TRBJ2-2; no reliable D call. Per the germline V gene, CDR1 is SNHLY and CDR2 is FYNNEI. V was cut by 7 bases and J by 6 bases, with 9 bases left in between. The CDR3 spans 12 residues. The CDR3 here is CASNYFPGELFF. For the CDR3, the DNA is TGTGCCAGCAACTATTTTCCCGGGGAGCTGTTTTTT. The variable domain in full, completed from reference TRBV2 and TRBJ2-2, reads EPEVTQTPSHQVTQMGQEVILRCVPISNHLYFYWYRQILGQKVEFLVSFYNNEISEKSEIFDDQFSVERPDGSNFTLKIRSTKLEDSAMYFCASNYFPGELFFGEGSRLTVL.

The J gene is TRBJ1-1, the V gene TRBV27; 10 nucleotides agree with TRBD1. The J segment lost 1 base and the V segment lost 7 bases, leaving 6 bases of the junction unmatched. Germline values: CDR1 MNHEY, CDR2 SMNVEV (reference sequence). This CDR3 spans 15 amino acids. CDR3 residues: CASTRTGGRNTEAFF. CDR3 coding DNA: TGTGCCAGCACCCGGACAGGGGGACGGAACACTGAAGCTTTCTTT.

The chain couples TRBV2 to TRBJ1-1; D uncertain. CDR1 and CDR2 from the germline V gene are SNHLY and FYNNEI. V was pared by 8 bases and J by 0 bases, with 13 bases between. CDR3 length equals 14 residues. As DNA, the CDR3 is TGTGCCAGCCATAGGTCCGAATTGAACACTGAAGCTTTCTTT. Translated, it gives CASHRSELNTEAFF.

J is TRBJ1-1 and V is TRBV5-4; no reliable D call. V was trimmed by 1 base and J by 3 bases, leaving 13 bases between them. CDR3 length: 15 amino acids. Per germline, CDR1 SGHNT and CDR2 YYREEE (reference sequence). This CDR3 reads CASSLYSGRDTEAFF. The DNA for the CDR3 is TGTGCCAGCAGCTTGTATTCCGGGCGAGACACTGAAGCTTTCTTT. Looking up the rest from reference TRBV5-4 and TRBJ1-1 gives the full variable domain: ETGVTQSPTHLIKTRGQQVTLRCSSQSGHNTVSWYQQALGQGPQFIFQYYREEENGRGNFPPRFSGLQFPNYSSELNVNALELDDSALYLCASSLYSGRDTEAFFGQGTRLTVV.

The CDR3 loop is CASSLGLAGGLAEQYF. The CDR3 DNA reads as TGTGCCAGCAGCTTGGGGCTAGCGGGAGGTCTGGCCGAGCAGTACTTC. The chain has TRBV5-4 and TRBJ2-7; 11 bases are shared with TRBD2. The germline gives CDR1 SGHNT, CDR2 YYREEE (reference sequence). This CDR3 spans 16 amino acids. Unmatched junction bases numbered 8, after V lost 0 bases and J lost 6 bases.

V gene TRBV15 combines with J gene TRBJ1-2, with D maybe TRBD1 (5 bases). This CDR3 has 13 amino acids. V was pared by 3 bases and J by 2 bases, with 7 bases between. Germline CDR1 is LNHNV and CDR2 is YYDKDF (reference sequence). CDR3 protein: CATSRGPNYGYTF. In DNA form, the CDR3 reads TGTGCCACCAGCAGGGGACCAAACTATGGCTACACCTTC.

The rearrangement links TRBV5-1 to TRBJ2-7; 10 nucleotides match TRBD2. CDR3 size: 15 residues. In germline, CDR1 is SGHRS, CDR2 YFSETQ. J gave up 2 bases and V 2 bases, and 4 bases lay outside the gene matches. CDR3 sequence reads: CASSLQLAGTYEQYF. For the CDR3, the DNA is TGCGCCAGCAGCTTACAACTAGCGGGAACCTACGAGCAGTACTTC.

The chain is built from TRBV24-1 and TRBJ2-1; the D gene is possibly TRBD1 (6 bases). Deletions cut 3 bases from V and 8 bases from J, with 16 bases between. Germline CDR1 reads KGHDR; CDR2 reads SFDVKD. The CDR3 contains 15 residues. In DNA, the CDR3 is TGTGCCACCAGTGATCCCCTACAGGGAACCGATGAGCAGTTCTTC. This encodes CATSDPLQGTDEQFF.

The chain combines TRBV2 with TRBJ2-3; D is perhaps TRBD2 (5 bases). Germline CDR1 and CDR2: SNHLY and FYNNEI. The CDR3 extends over 15 amino acids. V was cut by 2 bases and J by 1 base, with 10 bases left in between. CDR3 sequence reads: CASSETSGRTDTQYF. The CDR3 DNA is TGTGCCAGCAGTGAAACGAGCGGACGCACAGATACGCAGTATTTT.

The chain joins TRBV9 to TRBJ2-3; D gene unclear. The V gene's germline CDR1 is SGDLS and CDR2 YYNGEE. The V end was cut by 0 bases, the J end by 8 bases, with 16 bases between. The CDR3 contains 15 residues. The CDR3 nucleotides are TGTGCCAGCAGCGTAGGGGTCGATTGGCTCGGTACGCAGTATTTT. Translated: CASSVGVDWLGTQYF.

The J gene is TRBJ2-5, the V gene TRBV29-1; perhaps TRBD1 as D (5 bases). V was pared by 3 bases and J by 3 bases, with 11 bases between. The CDR3 extends over 13 amino acids. Germline lookup yields CDR1 SQVTM and CDR2 ANQGSEA. The CDR3 reads CSVDQQGKETQYF. The CDR3 bases are TGCAGCGTTGATCAGCAGGGAAAAGAGACCCAGTACTTC. Filled out from reference TRBV29-1 and TRBJ2-5, the complete variable domain reads SAVISQKPSRDICQRGTSLTIQCQVDSQVTMMFWYRQQPGQSLTLIATANQGSEATYESGFVIDKFPISRPNLTFSTLTVSNMSPEDSSIYLCSVDQQGKETQYFGPGTRLLVL.

The rearrangement joins TRBV6-6 to TRBJ2-1, with TRBD1 matching over 10 bases. J lost 5 bases, V lost 5 bases, and 9 bases had no gene match. This CDR3 comprises 16 residues. Germline lookup yields CDR1 MNHNY and CDR2 SVGAGI (reference sequence). CDR3 DNA sequence: TGTGCCAGCAGTCGACGGTCCGGGACAGGGGACAATGAGCAGTTCTTC. Translated: CASSRRSGTGDNEQFF.

The chain joins TRBV27 to TRBJ2-2, with TRBD2 matching over 7 bases. This CDR3 is 14 amino acids long. The trim removed 4 bases at V and 4 bases at J, leaving 3 bases unmatched. In germline, CDR1 is MNHEY, CDR2 SMNVEV (reference sequence). CDR3 residues: CASSWGGITGELFF. DNA for the CDR3: TGTGCCAGCAGTTGGGGAGGGATCACCGGGGAGCTGTTTTTT.

This chain uses TRBV7-9 with TRBJ1-2; D unresolved. V was cut by 5 bases and J by 2 bases, with 12 bases left in between. This CDR3 comprises 14 residues. Germline-derived CDR1 and CDR2 are SEHNR and FQNEAQ (reference sequence). CDR3 loop: CASSRTTANYGYTF. CDR3 DNA sequence: TGTGCCAGCAGCCGTACAACAGCGAACTATGGCTACACCTTC.

This chain uses TRBV29-1 with TRBJ2-5; D might be TRBD2 (6 bases). Germline values: CDR1 SQVTM, CDR2 ANQGSEA. The CDR3 loop spans 13 amino acids. Trimming cost V 4 bases and J 5 bases, with 14 bases left between them. The CDR3 is CSVGTKVGETQYF. Here the CDR3 DNA reads TGCAGCGTTGGGACTAAGGTGGGGGAGACCCAGTACTTC.

The chain carries TRBV19 and TRBJ1-4; D perhaps matches TRBD1 (6 bases). The CDR3 has 15 amino acids. Germline V gene lookup returns CDR1 LNHDA and CDR2 SQIVND (reference sequence). The V end was cut by 6 bases, the J end by 5 bases, with 16 bases between. This chain's CDR3 is CASSTGGGTNEKLFF. The CDR3, as DNA: TGTGCCAGTAGCACAGGCGGAGGGACAAATGAAAAACTGTTTTTT.

The rearrangement links TRBV30 to TRBJ1-2; D not resolved. The CDR3 has 12 amino acids. The V end was cut by 0 bases, the J end by 4 bases, with 6 bases between. Per the germline V gene, CDR1 is GTSNPN and CDR2 is SVGIG (reference sequence). CDR3 sequence reads: CAWSVRSYGYTF. In DNA form, the CDR3 reads TGTGCCTGGAGTGTACGGAGCTATGGCTACACCTTC.

The rearrangement uses TRBV14 and TRBJ2-7; 7 bases are a match to TRBD1. CDR3 length: 14 residues. The germline V gene encodes CDR1 SGHDN and CDR2 FVKESK. The V segment lost 6 bases and the J segment 2 bases; nucleotides outside the gene matches: 7. The CDR3 bases are TGTGCCAGCAGACGCACGGGACAGACCTACGAGCAGTACTTC. Protein sequence: CASRRTGQTYEQYF.

V and J are TRBV6-5 and TRBJ1-4, with 7 bases lining up with TRBD1. Germline loops: CDR1 MNHEY, CDR2 SVGAGI. After removal of 6 bases from V and 8 bases from J, the junction contained 9 bases not matched to a gene. The CDR3 has 14 residues. The DNA of the CDR3 is TGTGCCAGCAGGAGGGGACAGCTAGGAGAAAAACTGTTTTTT. Its translation: CASRRGQLGEKLFF.

The chain uses TRBV7-8 and TRBJ2-2; D call uncertain. Germline CDR1 and CDR2: SGHVS and FQNEAQ. The CDR3 extends over 14 amino acids. V was pared by 10 bases and J by 0 bases, with 12 bases between. The CDR3 loop reads CAKGTPANTGELFF. As DNA, the CDR3 is TGTGCCAAGGGCACGCCCGCGAACACCGGGGAGCTGTTTTTT.

The rearrangement uses TRBV5-1 and TRBJ1-1; D gene unclear. The CDR3 is 13 residues long. Germline V gene lookup returns CDR1 SGHRS and CDR2 YFSETQ. V was shortened by 1 base and J by 5 bases, with 9 bases between the two germline ends. CDR3 sequence: CASSLPWETEAFF. CDR3 in DNA: TGCGCCAGCAGCTTGCCTTGGGAAACTGAAGCTTTCTTT. The whole variable domain, remainder taken from reference TRBV5-1 and TRBJ1-1, is KAGVTQTPRYLIKTRGQQVTLSCSPISGHRSVSWYQQTPGQGLQFLFEYFSETQRNKGNFPGRFSGRQFSNSRSEMNVSTLELGDSALYLCASSLPWETEAFFGQGTRLTVV.

The chain uses TRBV2 and TRBJ2-7, with D possibly being TRBD1 (5 bases). The CDR3 length is 13 residues. Germline V lookup: CDR1 SNHLY, CDR2 FYNNEI. Trimming took 6 bases from V and 5 from J, leaving 14 bases between them. DNA of the CDR3: TGTGCCAGCAGCGTGTCATTAGGGGACGAGCAGTACGTC. Translating gives CASSVSLGDEQYV.

The rearrangement joins TRBV6-1 to TRBJ2-7; no clear D gene. With 5 bases removed from V and 4 bases from J, the gap between germline ends came to 12 bases. This CDR3 spans 13 amino acids. Germline CDR1 reads MNHNS; CDR2 reads SASEGT. The CDR3 protein is CASSSQVSYEQYF. The CDR3 region has the DNA TGTGCCAGCAGTTCCCAAGTCTCTTACGAGCAGTACTTC.

This sequence joins TRBV9 and TRBJ1-1; D uncertain. CDR3 length: 15 amino acids. V gave up 0 bases and J gave up 1 base, with 10 bases separating them. CDR1 and CDR2 from the germline V gene are SGDLS and YYNGEE. The CDR3 DNA sequence: TGTGCCAGCAGCGTAGGTTACGCGAGGAACACTGAAGCTTTCTTT. Translated, it gives CASSVGYARNTEAFF. The full variable domain, its missing parts supplied by reference TRBV9 and TRBJ1-1, is DSGVTQTPKHLITATGQRVTLRCSPRSGDLSVYWYQQSLDQGLQFLIQYYNGEERAKGNILERFSAQQFPDLHSELNLSSLELGDSALYFCASSVGYARNTEAFFGQGTRLTVV.

The chain combines TRBV9 with TRBJ2-3; possibly TRBD1 or TRBD2 for D (6 bases each). Deletions cut 0 bases from V and 1 base from J, with 9 bases between. The germline gives CDR1 SGDLS, CDR2 YYNGEE. The CDR3 has 15 amino acids. The CDR3: CASSVGGAGTDTQYF. CDR3 nucleotides: TGTGCCAGCAGCGTAGGGGGGGCTGGCACAGATACGCAGTATTTT. Complete variable domain (other parts from reference TRBV9 and TRBJ2-3): DSGVTQTPKHLITATGQRVTLRCSPRSGDLSVYWYQQSLDQGLQFLIQYYNGEERAKGNILERFSAQQFPDLHSELNLSSLELGDSALYFCASSVGGAGTDTQYFGPGTRLTVL.

The chain couples TRBV7-9 to TRBJ2-5, with 7 bases aligning to TRBD1. Germline CDR1 and CDR2: SEHNR and FQNEAQ (reference sequence). V lost 3 bases to trimming and J lost 5 bases; unmatched junction nucleotides: 12. The CDR3 consists of 16 residues. The CDR3 DNA reads as TGTGCCAGCAGCTTTAGGAAAACAGGGGTAGCTGAGACCCAGTACTTC. Its protein product is CASSFRKTGVAETQYF.

The chain joins TRBV5-1 to TRBJ1-5; perhaps TRBD1 as D (6 bases). Germline assignment: CDR1 SGHRS and CDR2 YFSETQ. The CDR3 is 13 residues long. The V and J ends lost 4 bases and 6 bases respectively, with 11 bases between them. The CDR3 here is CASSRDTGQPQHF. For the CDR3, the DNA is TGCGCCAGCAGCCGGGACACCGGTCAGCCCCAGCATTTT. Complete variable domain (other parts from reference TRBV5-1 and TRBJ1-5): KAGVTQTPRYLIKTRGQQVTLSCSPISGHRSVSWYQQTPGQGLQFLFEYFSETQRNKGNFPGRFSGRQFSNSRSEMNVSTLELGDSALYLCASSRDTGQPQHFGDGTRLSIL.

The chain carries TRBV28 and TRBJ1-5; 9 bases match TRBD1. Trimming removed 7 bases from V and 5 bases from J; junction bases left unmatched: 12. This CDR3 comprises 16 residues. The V gene's germline CDR1 is MDHEN and CDR2 SYDVKM. CDR3 in DNA: TGTGCCAGCACCTCCGTAGGGACAGGGTACTATCAGCCCCAGCATTTT. Translating gives CASTSVGTGYYQPQHF.

The chain links TRBV7-2 to TRBJ2-4; TRBD1 matches 7 bases. The trim removed 5 bases at V and 8 bases at J, leaving 12 bases unmatched. The germline V gene has CDR1 SGHTA and CDR2 FQGNSA. The CDR3 length is 15 residues. The CDR3 bases are TGTGCCAGCAGCGAACGACAGGGTGTCGGGTACATTCAGTACTTC. This encodes CASSERQGVGYIQYF.

The V and J genes are TRBV7-9 and TRBJ2-1; 8 bases agree with TRBD2. Germline assignment: CDR1 SEHNR and CDR2 FQNEAQ (reference sequence). The CDR3 totals 16 residues. V gave up 4 bases and J gave up 6 bases; unmatched junction bases: 11. Written as DNA, the CDR3 is TGTGCCAGCAGCTCCCCAAGAGGTAGCGGGGTCAATGAGCAGTTCTTC. It translates to CASSSPRGSGVNEQFF.